These 21 T cell receptor beta chains were all obtained from the same sample, sequenced in a study of cytomegalovirus exposure and HLA in healthy donors (dated by TCRdb to about 2017). Library construction relied on the immunoSEQ multiplex PCR assay. For the multiplex PCR, a mixture combining 60 forward primers for TCR Vbeta segments and 13 reverse primers for TCR Jbeta segments was used. As stored in TCRdb, this immuneACCESS dataset retains in-frame rearrangements with V and J assigned. A fraction of the clones does not appear; measured against another copy, unresolved V genes explain less than half of the discrepancy, and the remainder lacks a known reason. The sample yields roughly 130,000 clones; 80% were counted once. The top ten clonotypes cover 1% of the sample. The sequenced sample was PBMCs. The source of these receptors is a man in his forties in good health and CMV-seronegative.

The CDR3 sequence: CASRPGLADQETQYF. The CDR3 bases are TGTGCCAGCAGGCCGGGACTAGCGGACCAAGAGACCCAGTACTTC. This rearrangement joins TRBV28 to TRBJ2-5; TRBD2 aligns across 11 bases. Germline lookup yields CDR1 MDHEN and CDR2 SYDVKM. There are 15 residues in the CDR3. J lost 0 bases, V lost 6 bases, and 3 bases had no gene match.

The genes are TRBV2 and TRBJ2-1; 9 bases are a match to TRBD2. The CDR3 contains 14 residues. Germline V CDR1 and CDR2: SNHLY, FYNNEI. After removal of 8 bases from V and 5 bases from J, the junction contained 7 bases not matched to a gene. This chain's CDR3 is CASLAGEGDNEQFF. The CDR3, as DNA: TGTGCCAGCTTAGCGGGAGAAGGGGACAATGAGCAGTTCTTC.

The sample holds one count of this clone. The rearrangement joins TRBV30 to TRBJ1-2, with 9 bases fitting TRBD1. This CDR3 region has 14 residues. Looked up from germline, CDR1 is GTSNPN and CDR2 is SVGIG (reference sequence). V shed 6 bases, J shed 7 bases, and the junction held 12 bases outside the gene matches. Written as DNA, the CDR3 is TGTGCCTGTGGGTTCGGGACAGGGTTCGGTGGCTACACCTTC. Amino acid sequence: CACGFGTGFGGYTF.

J is TRBJ2-3 and V is TRBV30; 10 bases fit TRBD1. This CDR3 is built from 14 residues. Trimming took 8 bases from V and 5 from J; bases not matched to a gene: 10. In germline, CDR1 is GTSNPN, CDR2 SVGIG (reference sequence). CDR3 bases: TGTGCCCGGTGGACAGGGGGATTAGGAGATACGCAGTATTTT. It yields the protein CARWTGGLGDTQYF.

The chain couples TRBV5-1 to TRBJ1-5; 9 positions match TRBD1. The length of the CDR3 is 15 residues. V was pared by 2 bases and J by 6 bases, with 6 bases of the junction left unmatched. Germline assignment: CDR1 SGHRS and CDR2 YFSETQ. The CDR3 spells CASSLEGQGSQPQHF. CDR3 nucleotide sequence: TGCGCCAGCAGCTTAGAAGGACAGGGGAGTCAGCCCCAGCATTTT.

V and J are TRBV30 and TRBJ1-4, with a tentative D call TRBD1 (5 bases). This CDR3 is built from 13 residues. Germline-derived CDR1 and CDR2 are GTSNPN and SVGIG (reference sequence). The ends were cut back, 3 bases at V and 5 bases at J, with 10 bases in the middle. The CDR3: CAWSPGLNEKLFF. The CDR3 DNA reads TGTGCCTGGAGCCCAGGGTTGAATGAAAAACTGTTTTTT.

The J gene is TRBJ1-2, the V gene TRBV27, with D possibly being TRBD1 (5 bases). The CDR3 sequence is 13 residues long. Germline CDR1 reads MNHEY; CDR2 reads SMNVEV (reference sequence). V lost 0 bases and J 7 bases, leaving 9 bases between the germline ends. CDR3 region: CASSLSPTVGYTF. Written as DNA, the CDR3 is TGTGCCAGCAGTTTATCGCCGACAGTTGGCTACACCTTC.

Only a few counts were recorded for this clone. V and J are TRBV28 and TRBJ1-2, with D possibly TRBD1 on 5 matching bases. Trimming removed 2 bases from V and 3 bases from J, with 7 bases in between. Germline lookup yields CDR1 MDHEN and CDR2 SYDVKM. The CDR3 runs to 13 residues. The CDR3 sequence: CASSLGGDYGYTF. DNA of the CDR3: TGTGCCAGCAGTTTAGGGGGGGACTATGGCTACACCTTC.

The chain recombines TRBV28 with TRBJ1-5, with a tentative D call TRBD1 (6 bases). CDR3 length: 14 amino acids. Looked up from germline, CDR1 is MDHEN and CDR2 is SYDVKM. V lost 10 bases, J lost 4 bases, and 17 bases lay in between. CDR3 residues: CAILPGQGNQPQHF. The CDR3 DNA reads as TGTGCCATCCTGCCGGGACAAGGAAATCAGCCCCAGCATTTT.

V and J are TRBV12-5 and TRBJ1-5, with a tentative D call TRBD1 (5 bases). Germline loops: CDR1 LGHNT, CDR2 FRNRAP. V shed 2 bases and J shed 4 bases, with 9 bases lying between them. The CDR3 spans 14 residues. The CDR3, as DNA: TGTGCTAGTGGTTTGTCTGGGGGGAATCAGCCCCAGCATTTT. This translates into CASGLSGGNQPQHF.

This clone was counted once. The rearrangement joins TRBV28 to TRBJ1-2, with D uncertain. The V gene's germline CDR1 is MDHEN and CDR2 SYDVKM. The CDR3 has 12 residues. V was pared by 2 bases and J by 7 bases, with 8 bases between. As DNA, the CDR3 is TGTGCCAGCAGTTTACCTCGAGGTGGCTACACCTTC. The encoded protein is CASSLPRGGYTF.

CDR3: CASSPTGAFDEKLFF. The CDR3 nucleotides read TGTGCCAGCTCACCCACAGGGGCGTTTGATGAAAAACTGTTTTTT. V and J are TRBV18 and TRBJ1-4; 7 nucleotides agree with TRBD1. The V segment lost 3 bases and the J segment 6 bases; nucleotides outside the gene matches: 7. Germline lookup yields CDR1 KGHSH and CDR2 LQKENI. CDR3 length: 15 residues. The whole variable domain, remainder taken from reference TRBV18 and TRBJ1-4, is NAGVMQNPRHLVRRRGQEARLRCSPMKGHSHVYWYRQLPEEGLKFMVYLQKENIIDESGMPKERFSAEFPKEGPSILRIQQVVRGDSAAYFCASSPTGAFDEKLFFGSGTQLSVL.

The rearrangement uses TRBV5-1 and TRBJ2-2; D is perhaps TRBD2 (6 bases). The CDR3 has 15 amino acids. The germline V gene has CDR1 SGHRS and CDR2 YFSETQ. Trimming cost V 0 bases and J 7 bases, with 13 bases left between them. As DNA, the CDR3 is TGCGCCAGCAGCTTGGTGCAGGGAGGAGGCGGGGAGCTGTTTTTT. It yields the protein CASSLVQGGGGELFF. Drawing the rest from reference TRBV5-1 and TRBJ2-2, the complete variable domain is KAGVTQTPRYLIKTRGQQVTLSCSPISGHRSVSWYQQTPGQGLQFLFEYFSETQRNKGNFPGRFSGRQFSNSRSEMNVSTLELGDSALYLCASSLVQGGGGELFFGEGSRLTVL.

The chain has TRBV28 and TRBJ1-1, with 7 bases that match TRBD1. This CDR3 region has 13 residues. CDR1 and CDR2 from the germline V gene are MDHEN and SYDVKM. V lost 6 bases, J lost 8 bases, and 9 bases stayed unmatched. The CDR3 DNA reads as TGTGCCAGCAGCAGTCGGACAGGACGAGAAGCTTTCTTT. It codes for CASSSRTGREAFF. Full variable domain (remainder filled in from reference TRBV28 and TRBJ1-1): DVKVTQSSRYLVKRTGEKVFLECVQDMDHENMFWYRQDPGLGLRLIYFSYDVKMKEKGDIPEGYSVSREKKERFSLILESASTNQTSMYLCASSSRTGREAFFGQGTRLTVV.

The J gene is TRBJ2-6, the V gene TRBV2; 9 nucleotides align to TRBD1. Germline V gives CDR1 SNHLY, CDR2 FYNNEI. The CDR3 spans 20 residues. J gave up 2 bases and V 0 bases, and 11 bases lay outside the gene matches. CDR3 coding DNA: TGTGCCAGCAGTGAAGCGCTTATGGGACAGGGTCCTCCTGGGGCCAACGTCCTGACTTTC. This gives the protein CASSEALMGQGPPGANVLTF.

The chain employs TRBV30 and TRBJ2-3; TRBD1 agrees at 8 bases. The germline CDR1 and CDR2 sequences are GTSNPN and SVGIG (reference sequence). With 3 bases clipped from V and 2 bases from J, the junction kept 4 bases outside the gene matches. CDR3 length: 14 residues. The CDR3 DNA reads as TGTGCCTGGAGGGTGACAGGGGCCACAGATACGCAGTATTTT. Residues: CAWRVTGATDTQYF. Using reference TRBV30 and TRBJ2-3 for the parts outside the CDR3, the full variable domain is SQTIHQWPATLVQPVGSPLSLECTVEGTSNPNLYWYRQAAGRGLQLLFYSVGIGQISSEVPQNLSASRPQDRQFILSSKKLLLSDSGFYLCAWRVTGATDTQYFGPGTRLTVL.

A word on this clone: A read error is likely, as this CDR3 ends without the conserved phenylalanine or tryptophan. V gene TRBV6-5 combines with J gene TRBJ1-4; no firm D call. V lost 6 bases, J lost 0 bases, and 2 bases lay in between. CDR3 length: 12 residues. Germline loops: CDR1 MNHEY, CDR2 SVGAGI. CDR3 residues: CASRTTNEKLFV. In DNA form, the CDR3 reads TGTGCCAGCAGAACAACTAATGAAAAACTGTTTGTT.

The chain uses TRBV7-2 and TRBJ2-7; D uncertain. The CDR3 has 12 residues. Trimming took off 2 bases at V and 7 bases at J, with 9 bases between the two ends. Germline CDR1 reads SGHTA; CDR2 reads FQGNSA. CDR3 sequence reads: CASSLNPREQYF. CDR3 coding DNA: TGTGCCAGCAGCTTAAATCCCCGGGAGCAGTACTTC.

V and J are TRBV6-5 and TRBJ2-1, with 7 bases fitting TRBD1. The CDR3 consists of 14 residues. The J segment lost 7 bases and the V segment lost 7 bases, leaving 10 bases of the junction unmatched. CDR1 is MNHEY, CDR2 SVGAGI, per germline. This CDR3 is CASTPTGAGNEQFF. The CDR3 coding sequence is TGTGCCAGCACCCCCACAGGGGCAGGAAATGAGCAGTTCTTC.

The rearrangement uses TRBV6-1 and TRBJ1-5, with a possible D match to TRBD1 (6 bases). Germline CDR1 MNHNS, CDR2 SASEGT. The V gene lost 6 bases and the J gene lost 6 bases, with 15 bases spanning the gap. The length of the CDR3 is 14 residues. In nucleotides, the CDR3 is TGTGCCAGCAGCGAGTGGGGGCGCGTTCAGCCCCAGCATTTT. Its translation is CASSEWGRVQPQHF.

This chain joins TRBV5-1 and TRBJ2-3; 16 nucleotides align to TRBD2. V dropped 4 bases and J dropped 8; count of bases not matched to a gene: 10. CDR3 length: 17 residues. Germline lookup yields CDR1 SGHRS and CDR2 YFSETQ. For the CDR3, the DNA is TGCGCCAGCAGCCCGGGGACTAGCGGGAGGGTCGTGAGTACGCAGTATTTT. This translates into CASSPGTSGRVVSTQYF.